There are a few counts of the clone carrying this T cell receptor beta chain. Antigen specificity is unknown. The entry originates in a study of T cell repertoires in cytomegalovirus infection. The overall study: Public signatures in TCR beta pointed to CMV infection and matching HLA type.

J was trimmed by 5 bases and V by 4 bases; bases with no gene match: 3. This CDR3 comprises 15 residues. Germline loops: CDR1 LNHDA, CDR2 SQIVND (reference sequence). TCRdb independently ran MiXCR on the reads; one entry per CDR3 protein. The top ten hold about 20% of the sample, which has about 230,000 distinct CDR3 sequences, 22% seen once. Broader study findings: Dominating the ex vivo response were HLA-C-restricted CMV-specific TCR beta clonotypes. Adding up the frequency of public TCR beta families identified people who carried CMV plus the relevant HLA.

The source of this sequence is a human donor in good health (CMV status not recorded). Some clones in this sample may be carry-over from other donors' samples. The chain employs TRBV19 and TRBJ2-2, with 11 bases that match TRBD1. Source material: CD8+ T cells from PBMCs. The CDR3 nucleotides are TGTGCCAGTAGTACCGGGACAGGGGGAACCGGGGAGCTGTTTTTT. This encodes CASSTGTGGTGELFF.